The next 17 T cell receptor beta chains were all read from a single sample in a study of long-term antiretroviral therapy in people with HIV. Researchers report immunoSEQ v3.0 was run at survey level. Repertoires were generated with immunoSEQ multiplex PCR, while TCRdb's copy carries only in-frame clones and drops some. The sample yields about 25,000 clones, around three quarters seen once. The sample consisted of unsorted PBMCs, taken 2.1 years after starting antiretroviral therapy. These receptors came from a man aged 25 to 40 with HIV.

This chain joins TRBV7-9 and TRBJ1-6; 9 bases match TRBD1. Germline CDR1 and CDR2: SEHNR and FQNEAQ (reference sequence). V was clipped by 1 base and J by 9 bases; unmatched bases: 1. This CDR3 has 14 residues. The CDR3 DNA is TGTGCCAGCAGCTTAGGGGACAGGGCTTCACCCCTCCACTTT. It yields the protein CASSLGDRASPLHF.

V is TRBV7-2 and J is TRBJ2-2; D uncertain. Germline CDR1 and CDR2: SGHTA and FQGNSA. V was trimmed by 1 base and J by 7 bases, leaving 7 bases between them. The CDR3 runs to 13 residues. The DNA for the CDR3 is TGTGCCAGCAGCTTAGATGGGTACGGGGAGCTGTTTTTT. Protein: CASSLDGYGELFF.

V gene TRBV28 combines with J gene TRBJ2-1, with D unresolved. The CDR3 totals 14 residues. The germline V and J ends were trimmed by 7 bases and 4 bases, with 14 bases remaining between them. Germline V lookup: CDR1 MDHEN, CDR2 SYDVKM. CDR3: CASIYALGYNEQFF. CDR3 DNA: TGTGCCAGCATCTACGCTTTAGGGTACAATGAGCAGTTCTTC.

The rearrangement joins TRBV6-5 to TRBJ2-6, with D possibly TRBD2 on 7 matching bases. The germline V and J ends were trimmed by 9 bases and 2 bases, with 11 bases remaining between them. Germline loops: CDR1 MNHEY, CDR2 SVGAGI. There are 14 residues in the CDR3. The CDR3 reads CASWGGAGANVLTF. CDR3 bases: TGTGCCAGTTGGGGGGGCGCTGGGGCCAACGTCCTGACTTTC.

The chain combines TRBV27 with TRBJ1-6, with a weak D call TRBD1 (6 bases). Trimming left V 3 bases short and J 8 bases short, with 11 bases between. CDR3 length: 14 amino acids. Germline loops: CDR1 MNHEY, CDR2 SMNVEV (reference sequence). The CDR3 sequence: CASSLHRVDSPLHF. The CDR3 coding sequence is TGTGCCAGCAGTTTGCACAGGGTAGATTCACCCCTCCACTTT.

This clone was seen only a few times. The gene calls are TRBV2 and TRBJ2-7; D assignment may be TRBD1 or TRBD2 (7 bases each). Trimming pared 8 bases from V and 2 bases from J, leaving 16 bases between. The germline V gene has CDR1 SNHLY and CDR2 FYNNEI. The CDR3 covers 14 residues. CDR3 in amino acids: CASQGGEWTYEQYF. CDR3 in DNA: TGTGCCAGCCAGGGGGGGGAATGGACCTACGAGCAGTACTTC.

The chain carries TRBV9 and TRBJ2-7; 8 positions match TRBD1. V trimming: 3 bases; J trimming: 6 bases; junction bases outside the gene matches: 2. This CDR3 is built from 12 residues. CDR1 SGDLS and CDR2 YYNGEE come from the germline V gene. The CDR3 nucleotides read TGTGCCAGCAGCGGCGACAGGGGCGAGCAGTACTTC. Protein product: CASSGDRGEQYF.

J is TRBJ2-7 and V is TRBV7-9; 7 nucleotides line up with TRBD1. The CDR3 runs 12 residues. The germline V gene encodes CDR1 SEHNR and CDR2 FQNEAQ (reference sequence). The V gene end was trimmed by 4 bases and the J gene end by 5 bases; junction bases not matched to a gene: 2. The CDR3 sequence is CASSYTGDEQYF. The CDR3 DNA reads TGTGCCAGCAGCTACACAGGGGACGAGCAGTACTTC.

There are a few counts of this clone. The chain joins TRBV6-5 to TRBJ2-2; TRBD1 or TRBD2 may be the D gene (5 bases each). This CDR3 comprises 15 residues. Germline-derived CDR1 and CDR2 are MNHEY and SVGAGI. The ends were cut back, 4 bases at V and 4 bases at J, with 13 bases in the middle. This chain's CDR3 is CASSWFGAGTGELFF. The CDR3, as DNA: TGTGCCAGCAGTTGGTTTGGGGCGGGCACCGGGGAGCTGTTTTTT.

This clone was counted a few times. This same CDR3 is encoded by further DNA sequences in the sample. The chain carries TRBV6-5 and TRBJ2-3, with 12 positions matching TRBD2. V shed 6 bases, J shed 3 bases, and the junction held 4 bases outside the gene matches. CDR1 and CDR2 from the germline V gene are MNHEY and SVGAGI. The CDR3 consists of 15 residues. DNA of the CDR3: TGTGCCAGCAGATCAGGACTAGCGGGGACAGATACGCAGTATTTT. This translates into CASRSGLAGTDTQYF.

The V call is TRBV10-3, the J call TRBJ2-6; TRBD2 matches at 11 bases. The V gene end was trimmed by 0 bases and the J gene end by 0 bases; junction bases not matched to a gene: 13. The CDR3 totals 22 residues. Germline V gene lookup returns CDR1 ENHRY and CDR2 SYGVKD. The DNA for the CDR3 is TGTGCCATCAGTGAGTCGTTACTAGCGGGAGAGGGCGACTCCTCTGGGGCCAACGTCCTGACTTTC. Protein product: CAISESLLAGEGDSSGANVLTF.

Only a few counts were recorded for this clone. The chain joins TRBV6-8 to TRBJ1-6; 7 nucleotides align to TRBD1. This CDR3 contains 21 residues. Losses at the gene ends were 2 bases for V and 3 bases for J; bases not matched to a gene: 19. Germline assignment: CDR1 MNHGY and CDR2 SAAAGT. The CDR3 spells CASSYDFGQESIPFYNSPLHF. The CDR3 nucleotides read TGTGCCAGCAGTTACGATTTTGGACAGGAGAGTATTCCCTTCTATAATTCACCCCTCCACTTT.

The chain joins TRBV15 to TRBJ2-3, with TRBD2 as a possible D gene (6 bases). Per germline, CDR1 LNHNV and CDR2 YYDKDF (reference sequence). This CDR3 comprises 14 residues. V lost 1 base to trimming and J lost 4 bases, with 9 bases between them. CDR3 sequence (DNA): TGTGCCACCAGCAGAGGGGGGGTGTCAGATACGCAGTATTTT. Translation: CATSRGGVSDTQYF.

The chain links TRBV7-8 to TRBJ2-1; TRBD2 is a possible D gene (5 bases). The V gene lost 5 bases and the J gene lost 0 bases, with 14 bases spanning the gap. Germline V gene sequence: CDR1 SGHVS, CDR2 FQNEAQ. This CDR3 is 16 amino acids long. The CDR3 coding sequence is TGTGCCAGCAGCCCCTTAGCGTTGAGCTCCTACAATGAGCAGTTCTTC. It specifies CASSPLALSSYNEQFF.

CDR3 sequence reads: CASSVQTGYQETQYF. The CDR3 coding sequence is TGTGCCAGCAGCGTCCAGACAGGGTACCAAGAGACCCAGTACTTC. The V call is TRBV9, the J call TRBJ2-5; 7 nucleotides agree with TRBD1. This CDR3 has 15 residues. Germline trimming cut 2 bases from V and 0 bases from J; bases unmatched to any gene: 4. CDR1 is SGDLS, CDR2 YYNGEE, per germline.

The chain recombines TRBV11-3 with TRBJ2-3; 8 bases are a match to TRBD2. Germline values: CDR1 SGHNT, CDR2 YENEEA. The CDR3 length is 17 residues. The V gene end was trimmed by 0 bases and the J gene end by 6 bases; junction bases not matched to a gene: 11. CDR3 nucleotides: TGTGCCAGCAGCTTAGACCTAAGCGGGAGCGAAGGGGATACGCAGTATTTT. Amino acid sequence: CASSLDLSGSEGDTQYF.

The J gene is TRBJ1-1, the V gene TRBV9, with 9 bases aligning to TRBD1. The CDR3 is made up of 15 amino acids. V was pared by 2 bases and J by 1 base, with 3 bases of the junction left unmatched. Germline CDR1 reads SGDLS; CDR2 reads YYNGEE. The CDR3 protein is CASSVTGGKNTEAFF. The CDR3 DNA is TGTGCCAGCAGCGTTACAGGGGGCAAGAACACTGAAGCTTTCTTT. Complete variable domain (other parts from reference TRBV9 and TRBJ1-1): DSGVTQTPKHLITATGQRVTLRCSPRSGDLSVYWYQQSLDQGLQFLIQYYNGEERAKGNILERFSAQQFPDLHSELNLSSLELGDSALYFCASSVTGGKNTEAFFGQGTRLTVV.